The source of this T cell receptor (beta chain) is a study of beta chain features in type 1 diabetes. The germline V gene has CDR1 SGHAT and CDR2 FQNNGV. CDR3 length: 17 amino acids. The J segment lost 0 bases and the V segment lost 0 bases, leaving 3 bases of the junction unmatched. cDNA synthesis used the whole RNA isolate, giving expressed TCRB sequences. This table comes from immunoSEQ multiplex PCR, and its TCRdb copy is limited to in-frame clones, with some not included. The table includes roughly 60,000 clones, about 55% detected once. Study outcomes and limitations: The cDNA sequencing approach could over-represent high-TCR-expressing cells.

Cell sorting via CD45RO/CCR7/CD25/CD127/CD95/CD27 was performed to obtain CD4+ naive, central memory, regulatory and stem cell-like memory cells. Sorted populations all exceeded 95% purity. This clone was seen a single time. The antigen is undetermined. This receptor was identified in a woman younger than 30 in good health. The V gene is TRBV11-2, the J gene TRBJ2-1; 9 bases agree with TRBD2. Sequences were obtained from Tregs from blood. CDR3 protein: CASSLDLRGGSYNEQFF. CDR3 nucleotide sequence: TGTGCCAGCAGCTTAGATCTGCGGGGGGGCTCCTACAATGAGCAGTTCTTC. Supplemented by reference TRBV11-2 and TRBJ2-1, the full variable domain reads EAGVAQSPRYKIIEKRQSVAFWCNPISGHATLYWYQQILGQGPKLLIQFQNNGVVDDSQLPKDRFSAERLKGVDSTLKIQPAKLEDSAVYLCASSLDLRGGSYNEQFFGPGTRLTVL.